This is a list of T cell receptor beta chains from one sample in a study of cytomegalovirus exposure and HLA in healthy donors. Produced via immunoSEQ multiplex PCR; TCRdb's table is partial and in-frame only. This sample has 70,000 or so clones; 86% occur once, and the top ten carry 2%. The specimen was PBMCs. These receptors came from a woman aged 25 to 39 in good health and CMV-seronegative. Both conserved end residues are part of each CDR3. Fields, in order: J gene, D gene, clone size, V gene, CDR3 protein, CDR3 DNA. A D gene is named only where the DNA matches it firmly. Only part of the rows carry a size: once, few, many, or a class if the clone is expanded.

>TRBJ2-3|.|.|TRBV6-1
CASSTGNPTDTQYF
TGTGCCAGCAGTACAGGGAACCCCACAGATACGCAGTATTTT
>TRBJ1-5|.|.|TRBV30
CAWSVSQVNQPQHF
TGTGCCTGGAGTGTTTCACAGGTAAATCAGCCCCAGCATTTT
>TRBJ2-7|TRBD1|.|TRBV6-1
CASSGTGQGAGKGYEQYF
TGTGCCAGCAGTGGAACGGGACAGGGGGCCGGGAAGGGTTACGAGCAGTACTTC
>TRBJ1-2|.|.|TRBV6-1
CASSEMAAFNYGYTF
TGTGCCAGCAGTGAAATGGCCGCCTTCAACTATGGCTACACCTTC
>TRBJ2-5|.|.|TRBV27
CASSRRQGGIWAETQYF
TGTGCCAGCAGTCGGCGACAGGGAGGAATCTGGGCAGAGACCCAGTACTTC
>TRBJ2-7|.|.|TRBV4-1
CASSQNSGSYEQYF
TGCGCCAGCAGCCAGAATTCAGGCTCCTACGAGCAGTACTTC
>TRBJ2-3|.|.|TRBV7-3
CASSLNGGETDTQYF
TGTGCCAGCAGCTTAAACGGCGGGGAGACAGATACGCAGTATTTT
>TRBJ2-1|TRBD2|.|TRBV7-3
CASSPGLATYNEQFF
TGTGCCAGCAGCCCAGGACTAGCGACCTACAATGAGCAGTTCTTC
>TRBJ1-2|TRBD1|.|TRBV6-5
CASTRTGGNYGYTF
TGTGCCAGCACTAGGACAGGGGGCAACTATGGCTACACCTTC
>TRBJ1-3|.|.|TRBV28
CASSFYGNTIYF
TGTGCCAGCAGTTTTTATGGAAACACCATATATTTT
>TRBJ2-7|.|.|TRBV11-2
CASSGGAGVYEQYF
TGTGCCAGCAGCGGGGGGGCGGGAGTCTACGAGCAGTACTTC
>TRBJ1-1|TRBD1|few|TRBV4-1
CASSPQGTGWTNTEAFF
TGCGCCAGCAGCCCCCAGGGGACAGGGTGGACGAACACTGAAGCTTTCTTT
>TRBJ2-7|.|once|TRBV7-6
CASSRAGPSSYEQYF
TGTGCCAGCAGCAGAGCCGGGCCTAGCTCCTACGAGCAGTACTTC
>TRBJ2-5|.|.|TRBV27
CASSLSGHPQETQYF
TGTGCCAGCAGTTTATCAGGACACCCACAAGAGACCCAGTACTTC
>TRBJ2-2|TRBD1|.|TRBV5-1
CASSLWDRVTGELFF
TGCGCCAGCAGCCTATGGGACAGGGTCACCGGGGAGCTGTTTTTT
>TRBJ2-7|TRBD2|.|TRBV5-4
CASSFGSGRSTYEQYF
TGTGCCAGCAGCTTTGGTAGCGGGAGATCAACCTACGAGCAGTACTTC
>TRBJ2-7|TRBD2|.|TRBV28
CASSLGLAGVISYEQYF
TGTGCCAGCAGTCTTGGACTAGCGGGAGTGATCTCCTACGAGCAGTACTTC
>TRBJ2-5|TRBD2|.|TRBV5-1
CASSLRASGLFQETQYF
TGCGCCAGCAGCTTGAGGGCTAGCGGGCTGTTCCAAGAGACCCAGTACTTC
>TRBJ2-4|.|.|TRBV28
CASSHRVGHQNIQYF
TGTGCCAGCAGCCACCGGGTGGGGCACCAAAACATTCAGTACTTC
>TRBJ2-1|TRBD2|.|TRBV9
CASSVVTSGEQFF
TGTGCCAGCAGCGTAGTAACTAGCGGTGAGCAGTTCTTC
>TRBJ2-7|TRBD2|.|TRBV4-1
CASSQEDASGSYEQYF
TGCGCCAGCAGCCAAGAAGACGCTAGCGGCTCCTACGAGCAGTACTTC
>TRBJ2-7|TRBD1|.|TRBV5-1
CASSSRGTGVGEQYF
TGCGCCAGCAGCTCTCGGGGGACAGGGGTAGGCGAGCAGTACTTC
>TRBJ2-7|TRBD2|.|TRBV6-5
CASSYVAGGRYEQYF
TGTGCCAGCAGTTACGTGGCGGGAGGGAGGTACGAGCAGTACTTC
>TRBJ2-6|TRBD1|.|TRBV6-5
CASSRDSSGANVLTF
TGTGCCAGCAGTAGGGACAGCTCTGGGGCCAACGTCCTGACTTTC
>TRBJ2-2|TRBD1|.|TRBV19
CASRTGTANTGELFF
TGTGCCAGTAGAACCGGGACAGCGAACACCGGGGAGCTGTTTTTT